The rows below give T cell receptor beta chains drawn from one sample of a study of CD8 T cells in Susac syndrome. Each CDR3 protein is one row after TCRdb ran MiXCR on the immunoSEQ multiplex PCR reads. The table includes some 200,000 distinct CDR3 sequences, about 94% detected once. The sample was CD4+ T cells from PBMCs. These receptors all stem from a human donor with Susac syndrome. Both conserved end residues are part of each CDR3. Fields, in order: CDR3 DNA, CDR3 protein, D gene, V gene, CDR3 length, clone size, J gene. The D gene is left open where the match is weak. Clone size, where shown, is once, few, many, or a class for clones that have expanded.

CDR3 DNA: TGTGCCTGGAGTGCCGGACATTCTCAAGCTTTCTTT
CDR3 protein: CAWSAGHSQAFF
D gene: .
V gene: TRBV30
CDR3 length: 12
clone size: .
J gene: TRBJ1-1

CDR3 DNA: TGTGCCTGGAGTGTACGGTGGAACACTGAAGCTTTCTTT
CDR3 protein: CAWSVRWNTEAFF
D gene: .
V gene: TRBV30
CDR3 length: 13
clone size: .
J gene: TRBJ1-1

CDR3 DNA: TGTGCCAGCAGTTTAGCTAGCGGGGGGAACTACGAGCAGTACTTC
CDR3 protein: CASSLASGGNYEQYF
D gene: TRBD2
V gene: TRBV12-3/TRBV12-4
CDR3 length: 15
clone size: once
J gene: TRBJ2-7

CDR3 DNA: TGTGCCACCAGTGATTCATGGGCTAACTATGGCTACACCTTC
CDR3 protein: CATSDSWANYGYTF
D gene: .
V gene: TRBV24-1
CDR3 length: 14
clone size: .
J gene: TRBJ1-2

CDR3 DNA: TGTGCCAGCTCACCAACAGTGCGCAATTCACCCCTCCACTTT
CDR3 protein: CASSPTVRNSPLHF
D gene: .
V gene: TRBV18
CDR3 length: 14
clone size: .
J gene: TRBJ1-6

CDR3 DNA: TGTGCCTGGAGTGTACTCTTTCAAGGGAGCACTGAAGCTTTCTTT
CDR3 protein: CAWSVLFQGSTEAFF
D gene: .
V gene: TRBV30
CDR3 length: 15
clone size: .
J gene: TRBJ1-1

CDR3 DNA: TGTGCCAGCAGCCCGGGGACAGGGTTCGGCAAAAACATTCAGTACTTC
CDR3 protein: CASSPGTGFGKNIQYF
D gene: TRBD1
V gene: TRBV11-3
CDR3 length: 16
clone size: .
J gene: TRBJ2-4

CDR3 DNA: TGTGCCTGGGGACAGGGATCCTACGAGCAGTACTTC
CDR3 protein: CAWGQGSYEQYF
D gene: TRBD1
V gene: TRBV30
CDR3 length: 12
clone size: once
J gene: TRBJ2-7

CDR3 DNA: TGTGCCAGCAGCGTTTCAGCAGGGGGTGGCTACACCTTC
CDR3 protein: CASSVSAGGGYTF
D gene: TRBD1
V gene: TRBV9
CDR3 length: 13
clone size: .
J gene: TRBJ1-2

CDR3 DNA: TGTGCCACCAGCAGAGATGTTGGGGCCTATAATTCACCCCTCCACTTT
CDR3 protein: CATSRDVGAYNSPLHF
D gene: .
V gene: TRBV15
CDR3 length: 16
clone size: .
J gene: TRBJ1-6

CDR3 DNA: TGTGCCAGCAGTAGAGGACTAGTCGCCGGGGAGCTGTTTTTT
CDR3 protein: CASSRGLVAGELFF
D gene: TRBD2
V gene: TRBV25-1
CDR3 length: 14
clone size: once
J gene: TRBJ2-2

CDR3 DNA: TGCAGTGCTAGAGTCGGACCTTACGAGCAGTACTTC
CDR3 protein: CSARVGPYEQYF
D gene: .
V gene: TRBV20-1
CDR3 length: 12
clone size: .
J gene: TRBJ2-7

CDR3 DNA: TGTGCCAGCAGTAGGGCTAGCGGTGAAGAGACCCAGTACTTC
CDR3 protein: CASSRASGEETQYF
D gene: TRBD2
V gene: TRBV6-6
CDR3 length: 14
clone size: .
J gene: TRBJ2-5

CDR3 DNA: TGTGCCAGCAGCTCGACAGGGGGGGGTCGGGGTGAGCAGTTCTTC
CDR3 protein: CASSSTGGGRGEQFF
D gene: TRBD1
V gene: TRBV5-6
CDR3 length: 15
clone size: .
J gene: TRBJ2-1

CDR3 DNA: TGTGCCAGCAGCATCCGGGCCACCGGGGAGCTGTTTTTT
CDR3 protein: CASSIRATGELFF
D gene: .
V gene: TRBV13
CDR3 length: 13
clone size: .
J gene: TRBJ2-2

CDR3 DNA: TGTGCCAGCAGTAAGGGACAGGGTTTCACAGATACGCAGTATTTT
CDR3 protein: CASSKGQGFTDTQYF
D gene: TRBD1
V gene: TRBV6-5
CDR3 length: 15
clone size: .
J gene: TRBJ2-3

CDR3 DNA: TGTGCCTGGAGTGTAGGTGACAGTCTGAGTTTC
CDR3 protein: CAWSVGDSLSF
D gene: .
V gene: TRBV30
CDR3 length: 11
clone size: .
J gene: TRBJ2-1

CDR3 DNA: TGTGCCAGCAGTTTTGGGACTCTGGGTGACTATGGCTACACCTTC
CDR3 protein: CASSFGTLGDYGYTF
D gene: .
V gene: TRBV12-3/TRBV12-4
CDR3 length: 15
clone size: .
J gene: TRBJ1-2

CDR3 DNA: TGTGCCAGCAGCCAAGATCGGGGGGGCCGAGAGACCCAGTACTTC
CDR3 protein: CASSQDRGGRETQYF
D gene: TRBD2
V gene: TRBV3-1
CDR3 length: 15
clone size: .
J gene: TRBJ2-5

CDR3 DNA: TGTGCTAGTGCCACCCCGCCCGGGACAGTATACAATGAGCAGTTCTTC
CDR3 protein: CASATPPGTVYNEQFF
D gene: TRBD1
V gene: TRBV12-5
CDR3 length: 16
clone size: .
J gene: TRBJ2-1

CDR3 DNA: TGTGCCAGCAGTCTACCGGGACAGGTGAACACTGAAGCTTTCTTT
CDR3 protein: CASSLPGQVNTEAFF
D gene: TRBD1
V gene: TRBV28
CDR3 length: 15
clone size: .
J gene: TRBJ1-1

CDR3 DNA: TGTGCCAGCAGCAACACACCGGCAGGGGGCAAGTACGAGCAGTACTTC
CDR3 protein: CASSNTPAGGKYEQYF
D gene: TRBD1
V gene: TRBV4-2
CDR3 length: 16
clone size: .
J gene: TRBJ2-7

CDR3 DNA: TGTGCCTGGACCTCCGAGGGAGAACAAGAGACCCAGTACTTC
CDR3 protein: CAWTSEGEQETQYF
D gene: .
V gene: TRBV30
CDR3 length: 14
clone size: once
J gene: TRBJ2-5

CDR3 DNA: TGTGCCAGCAGCCGGGGGGGGGCCCTTGAGCAGTTCTTC
CDR3 protein: CASSRGGALEQFF
D gene: .
V gene: TRBV14
CDR3 length: 13
clone size: .
J gene: TRBJ2-1

CDR3 DNA: TGCAGTGCCCGGACAGGGGGTCTTGACGAGCAGTACTTC
CDR3 protein: CSARTGGLDEQYF
D gene: TRBD1
V gene: TRBV20-1
CDR3 length: 13
clone size: .
J gene: TRBJ2-7

CDR3 DNA: TGTGCCAGCATTGGACAGGGGGGCTACGAGCAGTACTTC
CDR3 protein: CASIGQGGYEQYF
D gene: TRBD1
V gene: TRBV2
CDR3 length: 13
clone size: .
J gene: TRBJ2-7

CDR3 DNA: TGCAGCGCCCCGGGGCTGCCCTCGGGGACAGATACGCAGTATTTT
CDR3 protein: CSAPGLPSGTDTQYF
D gene: .
V gene: TRBV29-1
CDR3 length: 15
clone size: .
J gene: TRBJ2-3